Listed here are 30 T cell receptor beta chains from one sample, sequenced in a study of T cell changes during pregnancy in multiple sclerosis. Libraries were prepared by immunoSEQ multiplex PCR; TCRdb keeps only in-frame clonotypes and omits some of them. Of some 80,000 clones listed, roughly 90% are singletons. The starting material was peripheral blood, obtained in the first trimester of pregnancy. All receptors come from a female donor in good health, enrolled as a control in a pregnancy study.

The rearrangement links TRBV5-1 to TRBJ2-1; perhaps TRBD2 as D (6 bases). V lost 4 bases, J lost 8 bases, and 16 bases lay in between. CDR3 length: 14 amino acids. Germline assignment: CDR1 SGHRS and CDR2 YFSETQ. DNA of the CDR3: TGCGCCAGCAGCGGGGGGAGGTCGGCGGATGAGCAGTTCTTC. It yields the protein CASSGGRSADEQFF.

This chain connects TRBV14 to TRBJ2-7, with a weak D call TRBD1 (6 bases). The CDR3 extends over 17 amino acids. CDR1 is SGHDN and CDR2 is FVKESK in the germline V gene. V was cut by 0 bases and J by 6 bases, with 21 bases left in between. DNA for the CDR3: TGTGCCAGCAGCCAAGATATGAGACAGGCAGGTGTGGGCGAGCAGTACTTC. This gives the protein CASSQDMRQAGVGEQYF.

This rearrangement joins TRBV7-2 to TRBJ2-1; 8 nucleotides agree with TRBD2. The length of the CDR3 is 14 residues. CDR1 SGHTA and CDR2 FQGNSA come from the germline V gene. J lost 6 bases, V lost 1 base, and 2 bases had no gene match. CDR3 coding DNA: TGTGCCAGCAGCTTAGTTCTAGCGGGCAATGAGCAGTTCTTC. It is translated as CASSLVLAGNEQFF.

Notes on this clone: Other DNA variants within this sample encode the same CDR3. The chain carries TRBV7-9 and TRBJ1-6; 8 nucleotides agree with TRBD1. CDR3 length equals 16 residues. V trimming: 1 base; J trimming: 4 bases; junction bases outside the gene matches: 3. The germline CDR1 and CDR2 sequences are SEHNR and FQNEAQ (reference sequence). CDR3 sequence (DNA): TGTGCCAGCAGCTTAGGGACAGGGTTTTATAATTCACCCCTCCACTTT. Amino acid sequence: CASSLGTGFYNSPLHF.

In its sample, this clone was seen once. The chain uses TRBV7-2 and TRBJ1-1; 9 nucleotides agree with TRBD1. CDR1 and CDR2 from the germline V gene are SGHTA and FQGNSA. The CDR3 is 16 amino acids. V lost 5 bases, J lost 6 bases, and 13 bases stayed unmatched. In DNA, the CDR3 is TGTGCCAGCAGCCGATTGATCAACAGGGGGCGATCTGAAGCTTTCTTT. Amino acids: CASSRLINRGRSEAFF. The variable domain in full, completed from reference TRBV7-2 and TRBJ1-1, reads GAGVSQSPSNKVTEKGKDVELRCDPISGHTALYWYRQSLGQGLEFLIYFQGNSAPDKSGLPSDRFSAERTGGSVSTLTIQRTQQEDSAVYLCASSRLINRGRSEAFFGQGTRLTVV.

The chain has TRBV7-2 and TRBJ1-4, with 11 nucleotides matching TRBD1. Germline assignment: CDR1 SGHTA and CDR2 FQGNSA. The CDR3 consists of 14 residues. V shed 6 bases, J shed 6 bases, and the junction held 3 bases outside the gene matches. The CDR3 sequence is CASSSDRGHEKLFF. The CDR3 DNA follows: TGTGCCAGCAGTTCGGACAGGGGGCATGAAAAACTGTTTTTT.

This chain links TRBV4-2 with TRBJ2-2; D is perhaps TRBD1 (6 bases). CDR1 and CDR2 (germline): LGHNA, YNFKEQ. V lost 7 bases to trimming and J lost 1 base, with 10 bases between them. The CDR3 is 14 residues long. CDR3 bases: TGTGCCAGCACCGTAGGGGGGAACACCGGGGAGCTGTTTTTT. This encodes CASTVGGNTGELFF.

This clone showed up just a few times. This chain connects TRBV18 to TRBJ1-1, with D possibly being TRBD1 (5 bases). The length of the CDR3 is 15 residues. Germline V CDR1 and CDR2: KGHSH, LQKENI. V was trimmed by 2 bases and J by 0 bases, leaving 10 bases between them. CDR3 region: CASSPVTGMNTEAFF. The CDR3 DNA reads as TGTGCCAGCTCACCAGTAACAGGAATGAACACTGAAGCTTTCTTT.

The J gene is TRBJ2-1, the V gene TRBV15, with D possibly matching TRBD1 (5 bases). The CDR3 extends over 19 amino acids. The germline V gene encodes CDR1 LNHNV and CDR2 YYDKDF (reference sequence). Deletions cut 1 base from V and 0 bases from J, with 19 bases between. DNA for the CDR3: TGTGCCACCAGCAGAGCCCGACAGAACCAGCATGGCTCCTACAATGAGCAGTTCTTC. Its translation is CATSRARQNQHGSYNEQFF.

The V gene is TRBV27, the J gene TRBJ1-5; D ambiguous. Germline V CDR1 and CDR2: MNHEY, SMNVEV (reference sequence). Trimming stripped 6 bases from V and 3 bases from J, with 12 bases between. There are 14 residues in the CDR3. DNA of the CDR3: TGTGCCAGCAGAAGTACGGGTGCCAATCAGCCCCAGCATTTT. Encoded protein: CASRSTGANQPQHF.

The gene calls are TRBV6-5 and TRBJ1-5; a possible D gene is TRBD1 (5 bases). V was pared by 6 bases and J by 0 bases, with 12 bases between. This CDR3 region has 15 residues. Germline V CDR1 and CDR2: MNHEY, SVGAGI. CDR3 protein: CASSPDSLSNQPQHF. The CDR3 DNA follows: TGTGCCAGCAGCCCCGACAGCCTTAGCAATCAGCCCCAGCATTTT.

V usage is TRBV5-1 and J usage is TRBJ1-5; weak D call: TRBD1 (5 bases). Trimming took off 2 bases at V and 7 bases at J, with 13 bases between the two ends. The germline CDR1 and CDR2 sequences are SGHRS and YFSETQ. This CDR3 is 14 amino acids long. The CDR3 reads CASSLTGEVQPQHF. CDR3 DNA sequence: TGCGCCAGCAGCTTAACAGGAGAAGTGCAGCCCCAGCATTTT.

V gene TRBV5-1 combines with J gene TRBJ1-1, with 8 bases lining up with TRBD1. The V gene's germline CDR1 is SGHRS and CDR2 YFSETQ. After removal of 1 base from V and 5 bases from J, the junction contained 10 bases not matched to a gene. The CDR3 covers 16 residues. The DNA for the CDR3 is TGCGCCAGCAGCTTGAGGTTAGGACAGGGCGAAACTGAAGCTTTCTTT. Translated, it gives CASSLRLGQGETEAFF.

The rearrangement joins TRBV7-9 to TRBJ2-1; 15 nucleotides match TRBD2. The germline CDR1 and CDR2 sequences are SEHNR and FQNEAQ (reference sequence). The trim removed 6 bases at V and 8 bases at J, leaving 8 bases unmatched. This CDR3 is built from 16 residues. The CDR3 sequence is CASRGLAGGSRDEQFF. CDR3 sequence (DNA): TGTGCCAGCAGGGGACTAGCGGGGGGCTCTCGGGATGAGCAGTTCTTC.

The chain combines TRBV5-1 with TRBJ1-1, with TRBD1 matching over 8 bases. J was trimmed by 4 bases and V by 4 bases; bases with no gene match: 3. The CDR3 extends over 13 amino acids. In germline, CDR1 is SGHRS, CDR2 YFSETQ. As DNA, the CDR3 is TGCGCCAGCAGCGAGGACAGGGCCACTGAAGCTTTCTTT. Protein sequence: CASSEDRATEAFF. Full variable domain (missing parts from reference TRBV5-1 and TRBJ1-1): KAGVTQTPRYLIKTRGQQVTLSCSPISGHRSVSWYQQTPGQGLQFLFEYFSETQRNKGNFPGRFSGRQFSNSRSEMNVSTLELGDSALYLCASSEDRATEAFFGQGTRLTVV.

This clone appeared a single time. The chain uses TRBV19 and TRBJ1-3; D may be TRBD1 (6 bases). Looked up from germline, CDR1 is LNHDA and CDR2 is SQIVND (reference sequence). V lost 5 bases and J lost 0, with 14 bases in between. This CDR3 comprises 16 residues. CDR3 loop: CASSLHQGFSGNTIYF. For the CDR3, the DNA is TGTGCCAGTAGTCTCCATCAGGGGTTCTCTGGAAACACCATATATTTT.

The V call is TRBV6-4, the J call TRBJ2-3, with TRBD2 identical over 10 bases. The junction had 5 bases not matched to a gene; V was cut back by 3 bases and J by 2 bases. Germline V gene sequence: CDR1 MRHNA, CDR2 SNTAGT. The CDR3 runs 16 residues. CDR3 region: CASSDFLAGDTDTQYF. The CDR3 nucleotides are TGTGCCAGCAGTGATTTTCTAGCGGGGGACACAGATACGCAGTATTTT.

This rearrangement joins TRBV7-2 to TRBJ2-7, with 12 bases identical to TRBD1. The CDR3 runs 14 residues. Germline values: CDR1 SGHTA, CDR2 FQGNSA. V shed 6 bases, J shed 6 bases, and the junction held 6 bases outside the gene matches. The CDR3 is CASRRGDRGLEQYF. DNA of the CDR3: TGTGCCAGCAGGAGGGGGGACAGGGGGCTCGAGCAGTACTTC. Filled out from reference TRBV7-2 and TRBJ2-7, the complete variable domain reads GAGVSQSPSNKVTEKGKDVELRCDPISGHTALYWYRQSLGQGLEFLIYFQGNSAPDKSGLPSDRFSAERTGGSVSTLTIQRTQQEDSAVYLCASRRGDRGLEQYFGPGTRLTVT.

The chain employs TRBV5-1 and TRBJ1-6; maybe TRBD1 (6 bases). V shed 6 bases and J shed 4 bases, with 20 bases lying between them. The CDR3 sequence is 17 residues long. The germline gives CDR1 SGHRS, CDR2 YFSETQ. The DNA of the CDR3 is TGCGCCAGCACCCCGTTTGGGGGTGGGACATATAATTCACCCCTCCACTTT. Protein: CASTPFGGGTYNSPLHF.

The chain uses TRBV5-1 and TRBJ2-6; perhaps TRBD1 as D (6 bases). Germline lookup yields CDR1 SGHRS and CDR2 YFSETQ. Trimming stripped 3 bases from V and 2 bases from J, with 9 bases between. The CDR3 loop spans 15 amino acids. In DNA form, the CDR3 reads TGCGCCAGCAGCTCCCAGGGGACTGGGGCCAACGTCCTGACTTTC. This codes for CASSSQGTGANVLTF.

The V and J genes are TRBV5-1 and TRBJ2-2; D is perhaps TRBD1 (5 bases). Germline CDR1 SGHRS, CDR2 YFSETQ. CDR3 length: 17 amino acids. V dropped 0 bases and J dropped 1 base, with 13 bases sitting between them. The CDR3 bases are TGCGCCAGCAGCTTGGTAGGGCAGGGCGTGAACACCGGGGAGCTGTTTTTT. Translation: CASSLVGQGVNTGELFF. Supplemented by reference TRBV5-1 and TRBJ2-2, the full variable domain reads KAGVTQTPRYLIKTRGQQVTLSCSPISGHRSVSWYQQTPGQGLQFLFEYFSETQRNKGNFPGRFSGRQFSNSRSEMNVSTLELGDSALYLCASSLVGQGVNTGELFFGEGSRLTVL.

The chain couples TRBV4-1 to TRBJ1-1; TRBD1 matches at 7 bases. V was pared by 3 bases and J by 0 bases, with 7 bases of the junction left unmatched. The CDR3 length is 16 residues. Germline-derived CDR1 and CDR2 are MGHRA and YSYEKL. CDR3 DNA sequence: TGCGCCAGCAGCCACCCACAGGGACAGTTGAACACTGAAGCTTTCTTT. It is translated as CASSHPQGQLNTEAFF.

CDR3 amino acids: CASSRTQGKEGYTF. The CDR3 DNA is TGCGCCAGCAGCCGAACACAGGGGAAGGAGGGCTACACCTTC. The chain couples TRBV4-1 to TRBJ1-2; 7 nucleotides agree with TRBD1. The germline V gene encodes CDR1 MGHRA and CDR2 YSYEKL. The CDR3 consists of 14 residues. Losses at the gene ends were 4 bases for V and 8 bases for J; bases not matched to a gene: 10.

The V gene is TRBV6-6, the J gene TRBJ2-2, with D unclear. V was pared by 8 bases and J by 3 bases, with 13 bases between. Germline V lookup: CDR1 MNHNY, CDR2 SVGAGI (reference sequence). The CDR3 runs to 14 residues. The CDR3 nucleotides are TGTGCCAGCCTCCTCTACTTCGACACCGGGGAGCTGTTTTTT. Translated: CASLLYFDTGELFF.

V is TRBV7-8 and J is TRBJ1-3; no clear D. The CDR3 covers 16 residues. V lost 5 bases and J lost 0, with 14 bases in between. Germline lookup yields CDR1 SGHVS and CDR2 FQNEAQ. The CDR3 loop is CASSASSGVSGNTIYF. CDR3 DNA sequence: TGTGCCAGCAGCGCTTCTAGCGGGGTCTCTGGAAACACCATATATTTT.

The chain carries TRBV7-9 and TRBJ2-7; 9 positions agree with TRBD1. The CDR3 sequence is 16 residues long. Germline CDR1 SEHNR, CDR2 FQNEAQ (reference sequence). The J segment lost 0 bases and the V segment lost 1 base, leaving 4 bases of the junction unmatched. The CDR3 DNA sequence: TGTGCCAGCAGCTTAGGACAGGGGGTTATCTCCTACGAGCAGTACTTC. Translated: CASSLGQGVISYEQYF.

The CDR3 region has the DNA TGTGCCAGCAGTCGAAAGAGGCCGCCGAATGAAAAACTGTTTTTT. It encodes CASSRKRPPNEKLFF. The J gene is TRBJ1-4, the V gene TRBV2; D is unclear. This CDR3 region has 15 residues. The germline V and J ends were trimmed by 5 bases and 5 bases, with 15 bases remaining between them. The germline CDR1 and CDR2 sequences are SNHLY and FYNNEI.

This chain uses TRBV6-1 with TRBJ2-2, with a tentative D call TRBD2 (5 bases). Looked up from germline, CDR1 is MNHNS and CDR2 is SASEGT. The CDR3 has 15 residues. Trimming removed 0 bases from V and 1 base from J, with 6 bases in between. Written as DNA, the CDR3 is TGTGCCAGCAGTGAAGCAGAGGGGAACACCGGGGAGCTGTTTTTT. Translating it yields CASSEAEGNTGELFF.

This chain joins TRBV6-5 and TRBJ1-2; D is unclear. Trimming stripped 0 bases from V and 4 bases from J, with 6 bases between. The CDR3 contains 13 residues. CDR1 is MNHEY and CDR2 is SVGAGI in the germline V gene. CDR3 sequence reads: CASSYSESYGYTF. Written as DNA, the CDR3 is TGTGCCAGCAGTTACTCAGAGAGCTATGGCTACACCTTC.

The rearrangement uses TRBV11-2 and TRBJ2-7; a possible D gene is TRBD1 (6 bases). CDR1 is SGHAT, CDR2 FQNNGV, per germline. The CDR3 runs to 16 residues. Trimming left V 2 bases short and J 0 bases short, with 14 bases between. In nucleotides, the CDR3 is TGTGCCAGCAGCTTATCAGGGGTAGGGAGCTCCTACGAGCAGTACTTC. This gives the protein CASSLSGVGSSYEQYF.